Below are 8 T cell receptor beta chains sequenced from a single sample in a study of T cells after yellow fever vaccination (dated by TCRdb to about 2019). Libraries were prepared through 5' RACE. The listed sequencing device is Illumina HiSeq 2500. The public reads were reanalyzed by TCRdb: fastp trimming at Q25, MiXCR alignment, in-frame beta chains only. Each record represents a unique CDR3 protein, reported with the most common genes and DNA among its rows. This sample comprises some 150,000 distinct CDR3 sequences, just over 6.5% of them detected only once. The ten largest clones represent more than 0.6% of the sample. The meaning of the sample's treatment or condition label: live attenuated yellow fever vaccine strain. The sample was CD4+ T cells sorted from PBMCs, taken 10 days after the yellow fever booster vaccination. Receptors were obtained from a man aged 30-40 years who received the YFV17D yellow fever vaccine.

This clonotype was seen ten or more times. The chain has TRBV20-1 and TRBJ2-2; D is unresolved. The V end lost 4 bases, the J end lost 4 bases, and 13 bases lay between the germline ends. Per germline, CDR1 DFQATT and CDR2 SNEGSKA (reference sequence). The CDR3 is made up of 14 amino acids. The CDR3 nucleotides read TGCAGTGCTATGGCCAGCCCGACCACCGGGGAGCTGTTTTTT. This sequence encodes CSAMASPTTGELFF.

This clonotype was detected ten times or more. The rearrangement links TRBV7-8 to TRBJ2-5, with a possible D match to TRBD1 (5 bases). The germline CDR1 and CDR2 sequences are SGHVS and FQNEAQ. The germline V and J ends were trimmed by 3 bases and 1 base, with 12 bases remaining between them. This CDR3 comprises 15 residues. The CDR3 sequence is CASSLRPRGQETQYF. The CDR3 DNA reads as TGTGCCAGCAGCTTGCGACCTAGGGGCCAAGAGACCCAGTACTTC.

This clonotype has at least ten counts. The V gene is TRBV7-2, the J gene TRBJ2-3, with 8 bases aligning to TRBD2. CDR3 size: 15 residues. The V gene end was trimmed by 5 bases and the J gene end by 1 base; junction bases not matched to a gene: 5. Per the germline V gene, CDR1 is SGHTA and CDR2 is FQGNSA. The CDR3 DNA is TGTGCCAGCAGCACCCGGCGGGAGGGCACAGATACGCAGTATTTT. Translating gives CASSTRREGTDTQYF.

This clonotype appeared many times. The rearrangement links TRBV28 to TRBJ2-1; 13 positions agree with TRBD2. Germline CDR1 reads MDHEN; CDR2 reads SYDVKM. Trimming cost V 2 bases and J 12 bases; bases outside gene matches: 7. The CDR3 contains 15 residues. CDR3: CASSLELAGGPGQFF. The CDR3 DNA follows: TGTGCCAGCAGTTTAGAACTAGCGGGAGGGCCCGGGCAGTTCTTC.

This clonotype was recorded many times. The V gene is TRBV29-1, the J gene TRBJ2-7; TRBD2 matches 7 bases. Per the germline V gene, CDR1 is SQVTM and CDR2 is ANQGSEA. This CDR3 is 13 amino acids long. V dropped 2 bases and J dropped 6; count of bases not matched to a gene: 7. The CDR3 DNA is TGCAGCGTTGAAAGGGGTTGGGGGGGCGAGCAGTACTTC. This encodes CSVERGWGGEQYF.

This clonotype was seen many times. This chain connects TRBV7-9 to TRBJ2-5; 9 nucleotides align to TRBD1. CDR3 length: 15 residues. Trimming cost V 5 bases and J 3 bases; bases outside gene matches: 7. Germline V gives CDR1 SEHNR, CDR2 FQNEAQ (reference sequence). For the CDR3, the DNA is TGTGCCAGCAGCGGAACCGGGACAGGGAAAGAGACCCAGTACTTC. Translation gives CASSGTGTGKETQYF.

In its sample, this clonotype was seen many times. V and J are TRBV7-9 and TRBJ2-1; D is unresolved. This CDR3 is 14 amino acids long. Germline CDR1 reads SEHNR; CDR2 reads FQNEAQ (reference sequence). V shed 0 bases and J shed 4 bases, with 7 bases lying between them. CDR3 amino acids: CASSLAWEYNEQFF. The CDR3 region has the DNA TGTGCCAGCAGCTTAGCTTGGGAATACAATGAGCAGTTCTTC. Supplemented by reference TRBV7-9 and TRBJ2-1, the full variable domain reads DTGVSQNPRHKITKRGQNVTFRCDPISEHNRLYWYRQTLGQGPEFLTYFQNEAQLEKSRLLSDRFSAERPKGSFSTLEIQRTEQGDSAMYLCASSLAWEYNEQFFGPGTRLTVL.

This clonotype has more than one count but fewer than ten. The chain joins TRBV10-1 to TRBJ2-7, with 14 bases lining up with TRBD2. With 5 bases clipped from V and 5 bases from J, the junction kept 11 bases outside the gene matches. CDR1 and CDR2 from the germline V gene are WNHNN and SYGVQD (reference sequence). The CDR3 consists of 17 residues. The CDR3 here is CASSPEIPGLAGDEQYF. The CDR3 coding sequence is TGCGCCAGCAGTCCTGAGATACCGGGACTAGCGGGAGACGAGCAGTACTTC.